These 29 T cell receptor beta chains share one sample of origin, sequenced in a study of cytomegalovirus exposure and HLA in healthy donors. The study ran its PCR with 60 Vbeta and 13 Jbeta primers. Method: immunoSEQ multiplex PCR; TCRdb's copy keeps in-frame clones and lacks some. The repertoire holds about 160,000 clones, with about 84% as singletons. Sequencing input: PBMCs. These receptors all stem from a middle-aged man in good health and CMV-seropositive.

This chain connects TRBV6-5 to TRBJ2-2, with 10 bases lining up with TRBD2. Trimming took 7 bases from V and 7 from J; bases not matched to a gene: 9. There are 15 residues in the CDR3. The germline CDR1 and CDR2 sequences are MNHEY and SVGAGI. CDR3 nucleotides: TGTGCCAGCACTGGGCTAGCGGGAGATGTCGGGGAGCTGTTTTTT. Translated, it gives CASTGLAGDVGELFF.

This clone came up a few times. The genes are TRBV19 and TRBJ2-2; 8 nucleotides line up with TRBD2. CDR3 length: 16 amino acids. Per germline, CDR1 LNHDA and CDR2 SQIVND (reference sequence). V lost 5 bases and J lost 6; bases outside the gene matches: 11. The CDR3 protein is CASSPLTSASSGELFF. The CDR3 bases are TGTGCCAGTAGTCCCCTGACTAGCGCCTCTTCCGGGGAGCTGTTTTTT.

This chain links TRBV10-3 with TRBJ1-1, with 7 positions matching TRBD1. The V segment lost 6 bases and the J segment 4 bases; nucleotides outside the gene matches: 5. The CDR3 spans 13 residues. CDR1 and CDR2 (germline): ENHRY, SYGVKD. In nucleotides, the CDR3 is TGTGCCATCAGGACAGGGCAGGGCACTGAAGCTTTCTTT. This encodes CAIRTGQGTEAFF.

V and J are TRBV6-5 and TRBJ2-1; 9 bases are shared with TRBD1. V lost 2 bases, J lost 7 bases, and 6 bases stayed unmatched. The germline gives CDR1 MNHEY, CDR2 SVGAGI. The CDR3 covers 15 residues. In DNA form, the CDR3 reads TGTGCCAGCAGTTACCCCGGGACAGGGAAAAATGAGCAGTTCTTC. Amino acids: CASSYPGTGKNEQFF.

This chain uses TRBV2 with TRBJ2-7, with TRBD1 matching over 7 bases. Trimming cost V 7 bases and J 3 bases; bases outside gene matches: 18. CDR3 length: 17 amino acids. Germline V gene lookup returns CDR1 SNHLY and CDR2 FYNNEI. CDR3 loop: CASIIGGGGSPNYEQYF. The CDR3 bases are TGTGCCAGCATTATAGGGGGCGGTGGGAGTCCCAACTACGAGCAGTACTTC.

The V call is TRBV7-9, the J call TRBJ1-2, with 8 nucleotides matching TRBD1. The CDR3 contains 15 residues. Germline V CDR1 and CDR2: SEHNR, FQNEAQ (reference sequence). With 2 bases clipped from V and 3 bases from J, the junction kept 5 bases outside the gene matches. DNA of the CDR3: TGTGCCAGCAGCTTATGGCCGGGACAGGACTATGGCTACACCTTC. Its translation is CASSLWPGQDYGYTF. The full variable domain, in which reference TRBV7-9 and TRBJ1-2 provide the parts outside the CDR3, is DTGVSQNPRHKITKRGQNVTFRCDPISEHNRLYWYRQTLGQGPEFLTYFQNEAQLEKSRLLSDRFSAERPKGSFSTLEIQRTEQGDSAMYLCASSLWPGQDYGYTFGSGTRLTVV.

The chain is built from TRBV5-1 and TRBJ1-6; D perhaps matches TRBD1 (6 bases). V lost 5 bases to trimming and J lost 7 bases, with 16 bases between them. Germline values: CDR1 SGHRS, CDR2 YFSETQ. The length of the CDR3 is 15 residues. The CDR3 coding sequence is TGCGCCAGCAGAGATCAGGACAGTATGAATTCACCCCTCCACTTT. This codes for CASRDQDSMNSPLHF.

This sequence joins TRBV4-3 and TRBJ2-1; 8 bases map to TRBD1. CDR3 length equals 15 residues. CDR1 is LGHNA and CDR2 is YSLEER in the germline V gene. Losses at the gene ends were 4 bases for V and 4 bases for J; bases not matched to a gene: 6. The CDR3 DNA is TGCGCCAGCAGCCCCCAGGGGGCGGTTTACAATGAGCAGTTCTTC. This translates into CASSPQGAVYNEQFF.

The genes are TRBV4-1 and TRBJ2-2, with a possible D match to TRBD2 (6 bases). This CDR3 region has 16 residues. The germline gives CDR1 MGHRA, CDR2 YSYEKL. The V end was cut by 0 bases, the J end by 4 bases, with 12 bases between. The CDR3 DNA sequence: TGCGCCAGCAGCCAAGAGGGTTGGAGGGGCACCGGGGAGCTGTTTTTT. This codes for CASSQEGWRGTGELFF.

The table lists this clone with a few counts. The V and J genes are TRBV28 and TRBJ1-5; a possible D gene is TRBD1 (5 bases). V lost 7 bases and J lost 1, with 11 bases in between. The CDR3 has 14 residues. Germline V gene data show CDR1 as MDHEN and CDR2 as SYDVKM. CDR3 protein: CASTQGTSNQPQHF. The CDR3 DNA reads TGTGCCAGCACTCAGGGAACGAGCAATCAGCCCCAGCATTTT.

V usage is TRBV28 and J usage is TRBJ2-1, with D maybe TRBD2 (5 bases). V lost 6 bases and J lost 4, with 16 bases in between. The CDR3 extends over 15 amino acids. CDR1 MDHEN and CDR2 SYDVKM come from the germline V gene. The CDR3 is CASRSGGERYNEQFF. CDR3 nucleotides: TGTGCCAGCAGATCTGGAGGAGAACGGTACAATGAGCAGTTCTTC.

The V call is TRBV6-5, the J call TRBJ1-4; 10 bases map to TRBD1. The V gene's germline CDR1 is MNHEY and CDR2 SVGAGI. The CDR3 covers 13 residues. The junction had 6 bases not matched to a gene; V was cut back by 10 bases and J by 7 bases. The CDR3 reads CATRTGGGEKLFF. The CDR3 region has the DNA TGTGCCACCAGGACAGGGGGAGGTGAAAAACTGTTTTTT.

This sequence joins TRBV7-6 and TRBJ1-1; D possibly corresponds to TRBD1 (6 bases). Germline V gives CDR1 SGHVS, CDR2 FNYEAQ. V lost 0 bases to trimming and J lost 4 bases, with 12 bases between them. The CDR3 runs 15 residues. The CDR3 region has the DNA TGTGCCAGCAGCTTAGCACAGGGTGTGGGCACTGAAGCTTTCTTT. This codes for CASSLAQGVGTEAFF.

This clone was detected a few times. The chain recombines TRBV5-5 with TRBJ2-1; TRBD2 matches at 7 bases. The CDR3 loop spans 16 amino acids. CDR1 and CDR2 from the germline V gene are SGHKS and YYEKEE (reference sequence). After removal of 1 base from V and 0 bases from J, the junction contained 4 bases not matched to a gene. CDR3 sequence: CASSLIGGSSYNEQFF. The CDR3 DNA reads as TGTGCCAGCAGCTTGATCGGGGGGAGCTCCTACAATGAGCAGTTCTTC.

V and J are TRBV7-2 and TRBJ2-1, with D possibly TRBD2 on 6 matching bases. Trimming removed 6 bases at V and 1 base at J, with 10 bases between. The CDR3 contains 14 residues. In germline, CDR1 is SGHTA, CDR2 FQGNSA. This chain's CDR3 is CASSSRESYNEQFF. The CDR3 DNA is TGTGCCAGCAGTTCTCGGGAGTCCTACAATGAGCAGTTCTTC.

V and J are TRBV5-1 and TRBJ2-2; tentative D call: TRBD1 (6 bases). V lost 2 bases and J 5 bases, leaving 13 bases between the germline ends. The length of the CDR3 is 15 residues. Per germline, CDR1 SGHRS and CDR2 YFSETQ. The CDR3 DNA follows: TGCGCCAGCAGCTTCGGACAGCCGACGACCGGGGAGCTGTTTTTT. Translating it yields CASSFGQPTTGELFF.

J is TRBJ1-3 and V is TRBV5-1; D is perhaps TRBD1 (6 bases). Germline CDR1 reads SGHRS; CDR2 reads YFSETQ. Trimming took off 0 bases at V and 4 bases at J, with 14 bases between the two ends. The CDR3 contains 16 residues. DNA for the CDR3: TGCGCCAGCAGCTTGGGTACAGGGCCATTCGGAAACACCATATATTTT. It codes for CASSLGTGPFGNTIYF.

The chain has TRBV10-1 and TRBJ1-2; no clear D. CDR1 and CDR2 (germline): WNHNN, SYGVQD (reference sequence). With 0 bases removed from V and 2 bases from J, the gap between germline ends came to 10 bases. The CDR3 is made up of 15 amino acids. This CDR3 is CASSESGSLNYGYTF. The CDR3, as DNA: TGCGCCAGCAGTGAGTCCGGGTCCCTCAACTATGGCTACACCTTC.

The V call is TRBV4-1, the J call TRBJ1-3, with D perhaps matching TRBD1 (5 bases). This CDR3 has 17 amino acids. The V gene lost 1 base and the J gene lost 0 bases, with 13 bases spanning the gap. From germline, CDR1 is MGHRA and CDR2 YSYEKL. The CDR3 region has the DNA TGCGCCAGCAGCCAAGGGCCAGGGCCGAGCTCTGGAAACACCATATATTTT. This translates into CASSQGPGPSSGNTIYF.

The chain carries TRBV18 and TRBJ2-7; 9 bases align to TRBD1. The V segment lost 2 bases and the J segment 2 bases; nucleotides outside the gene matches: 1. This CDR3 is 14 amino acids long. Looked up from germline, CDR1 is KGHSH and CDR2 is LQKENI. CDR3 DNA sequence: TGTGCCAGCTCACCAGGACAGGGGACCTACGAGCAGTACTTC. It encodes CASSPGQGTYEQYF. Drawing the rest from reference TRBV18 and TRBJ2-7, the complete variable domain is NAGVMQNPRHLVRRRGQEARLRCSPMKGHSHVYWYRQLPEEGLKFMVYLQKENIIDESGMPKERFSAEFPKEGPSILRIQQVVRGDSAAYFCASSPGQGTYEQYFGPGTRLTVT.

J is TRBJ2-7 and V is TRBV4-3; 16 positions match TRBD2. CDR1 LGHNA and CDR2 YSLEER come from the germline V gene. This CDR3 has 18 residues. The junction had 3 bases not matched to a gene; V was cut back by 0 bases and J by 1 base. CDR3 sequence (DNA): TGCGCCAGCAGCCAAGATGGGACTAGCGGGGGGGAATCCTACGAGCAGTACTTC. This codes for CASSQDGTSGGESYEQYF.

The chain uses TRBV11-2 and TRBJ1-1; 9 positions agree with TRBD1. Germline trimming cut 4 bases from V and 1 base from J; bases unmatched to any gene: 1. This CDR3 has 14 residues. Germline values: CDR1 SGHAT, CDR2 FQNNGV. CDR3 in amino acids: CASSWDRANTEAFF. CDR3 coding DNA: TGTGCCAGCAGCTGGGACAGGGCGAACACTGAAGCTTTCTTT.

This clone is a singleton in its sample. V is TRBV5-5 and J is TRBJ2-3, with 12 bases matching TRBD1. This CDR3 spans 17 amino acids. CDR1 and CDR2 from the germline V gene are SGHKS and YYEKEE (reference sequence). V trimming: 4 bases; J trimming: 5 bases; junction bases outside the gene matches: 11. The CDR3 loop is CASSQPGDRGRLDTQYF. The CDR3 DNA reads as TGTGCCAGCAGCCAACCTGGGGACAGGGGGCGATTAGATACGCAGTATTTT.

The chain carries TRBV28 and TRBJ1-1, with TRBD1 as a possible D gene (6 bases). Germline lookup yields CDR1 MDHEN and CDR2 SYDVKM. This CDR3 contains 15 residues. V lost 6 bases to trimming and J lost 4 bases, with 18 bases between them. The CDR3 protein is CASRGTPGRSTEAFF. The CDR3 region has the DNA TGTGCCAGCAGGGGGACACCTGGACGTAGCACTGAAGCTTTCTTT.

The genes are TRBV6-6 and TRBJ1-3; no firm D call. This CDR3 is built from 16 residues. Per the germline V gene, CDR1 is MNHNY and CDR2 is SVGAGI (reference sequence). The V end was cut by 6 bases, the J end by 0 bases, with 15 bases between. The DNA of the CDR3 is TGTGCCAGCAGCCTCGGACTGTTGAGCTCTGGAAACACCATATATTTT. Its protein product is CASSLGLLSSGNTIYF.

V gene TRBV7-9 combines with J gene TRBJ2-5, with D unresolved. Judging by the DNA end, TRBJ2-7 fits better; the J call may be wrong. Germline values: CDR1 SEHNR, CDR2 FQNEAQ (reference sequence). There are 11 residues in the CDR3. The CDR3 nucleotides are TGTGCCAGCAGCGTTTTGGGCGAGCAGTACTTC. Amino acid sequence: CASSVLGEQYF.

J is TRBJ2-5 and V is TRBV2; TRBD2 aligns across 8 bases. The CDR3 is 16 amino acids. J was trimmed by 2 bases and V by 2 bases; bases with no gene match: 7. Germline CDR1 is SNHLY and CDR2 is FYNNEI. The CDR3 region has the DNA TGTGCCAGCAGTGAAAGGCCAGCGGGGGAACAAGAGACCCAGTACTTC. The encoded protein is CASSERPAGEQETQYF.

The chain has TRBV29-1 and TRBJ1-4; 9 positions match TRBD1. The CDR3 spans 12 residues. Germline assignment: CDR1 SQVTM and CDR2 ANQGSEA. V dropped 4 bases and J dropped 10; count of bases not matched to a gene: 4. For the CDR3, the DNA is TGCAGCGTTGCGGAGACAGGGGGAAAACTGTTTTTT. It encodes CSVAETGGKLFF.

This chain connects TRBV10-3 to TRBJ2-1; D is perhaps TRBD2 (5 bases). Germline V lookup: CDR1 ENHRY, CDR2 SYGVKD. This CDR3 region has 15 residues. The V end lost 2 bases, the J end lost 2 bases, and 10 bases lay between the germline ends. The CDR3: CAISELAAAYNEQFF. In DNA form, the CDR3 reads TGTGCCATCAGTGAGCTAGCAGCCGCCTACAATGAGCAGTTCTTC.